A selection of T cell receptor beta chains follows, all from one sample in a study of blood T cell repertoires in COVID-19. The method was immunoSEQ multiplex PCR; TCRdb's version includes in-frame clones alone and lacks a portion of them. The sample has 200,000 to 300,000 clones; over 75% are singletons. Sequencing was done on a sample of peripheral blood. The receptors here all came from a woman in her 30s with acute or convalescent COVID-19. Each CDR3 is given with its conserved first and last residue. A D gene is named only where the DNA matches it firmly. Size tells how often a clone was seen (once, few, many) or the class of an expanded clone, and some rows leave it out.

V,length,J,size,D,DNA,CDR3
TRBV2,14,TRBJ1-3,NA,NA,TGTGCCAGCAGTTTACCAGGCTCTGGAAACACCATATATTTT,CASSLPGSGNTIYF
TRBV27,13,TRBJ1-2,NA,NA,TGTGCCAGCAGTCTCAGACAGAACTATGGCTACACCTTC,CASSLRQNYGYTF
TRBV12-3/TRBV12-4,13,TRBJ1-5,once,TRBD1,TGTGCCAGCAGTCCGACAGGGTATCAGCCCCAGCATTTT,CASSPTGYQPQHF
TRBV10-3,14,TRBJ2-7,NA,NA,TGTGCCATCAGTGAAGGACAGACGATCTACGAGCAGTACTTC,CAISEGQTIYEQYF
TRBV27,13,TRBJ2-1,NA,NA,TGTGCCAGCAGTTTCGGGTTTTGGGATGAGCAGTTCTTC,CASSFGFWDEQFF
TRBV10-3,13,TRBJ1-4,NA,NA,TGTGCCATCAGCTTACTGGCAGGTGAAAAACTGTTTTTT,CAISLLAGEKLFF
TRBV30,13,TRBJ2-7,NA,TRBD1,TGTGCCTGTCCCGGGACAGGGGTCCACGAGCAGTACTTC,CACPGTGVHEQYF
TRBV28,15,TRBJ1-5,few,TRBD1,TGTGCCAGCAGTTTGACGGGACAGTTCAATCAGCCCCAGCATTTT,CASSLTGQFNQPQHF
TRBV6-2/TRBV6-3,14,TRBJ2-7,few,TRBD2,TGTGCCAGCAGCCTTAGCGGGAGTTCTTACGAGCAGTACTTC,CASSLSGSSYEQYF
TRBV23-1,17,TRBJ1-3,NA,NA,TGCGCCAGCAGTCAATCGTGTGCGGAAGACTCTGGAAACACCATATATTTT,CASSQSCAEDSGNTIYF
TRBV5-6,16,TRBJ2-3,NA,TRBD2,TGTGCCAGCAGCTTGATCGCGGGAGGGGTTGCAGATACGCAGTATTTT,CASSLIAGGVADTQYF
TRBV24-1,19,TRBJ2-5,NA,TRBD2,TGTGCCACCAGTGACACCGGGACTAGCGGGAGGGCCGGTAGGGAGACCCAGTACTTC,CATSDTGTSGRAGRETQYF
TRBV7-2,17,TRBJ1-2,once,TRBD1,TGTGCCAGCAGCTTAGGAGGGGTACAGGGGGCACGTTCAGGCTACACCTTC,CASSLGGVQGARSGYTF
TRBV12-5,15,TRBJ1-4,few,NA,TGTGCTAGTGGTTCCCTGGGGGCACTCAATGAAAAACTGTTTTTT,CASGSLGALNEKLFF
TRBV27,14,TRBJ2-3,NA,TRBD1,TGTGCCAGCAGTTTGGACAGGGTCACAGATACGCAGTATTTT,CASSLDRVTDTQYF
TRBV7-7,17,TRBJ2-5,few,TRBD2,TGTGCTAGCAGCTTAGCGTCCCTAGCGGGAGGGCGTGAGACCCAGTACTTC,CASSLASLAGGRETQYF
TRBV30,14,TRBJ2-7,NA,NA,TGTGCCTGGAGTGTAGGGGCAGGGTGGAACGAGCAGTACTTC,CAWSVGAGWNEQYF
TRBV5-4,16,TRBJ2-5,NA,TRBD1,TGTGCCAGCAGCTTGGCCCGGGACAGGGGTGTCGAGACCCAGTACTTC,CASSLARDRGVETQYF
TRBV5-7,17,TRBJ1-6,NA,NA,TGTGCCAGCAGGACCCAGACAGCTAGCTCCTATAATTCACCCCTCCACTTT,CASRTQTASSYNSPLHF
TRBV4-3,15,TRBJ1-1,NA,NA,TGCGCCAGCAGCCAAGATCCGAGGGTTAGGACTGAAGCTTTCTTT,CASSQDPRVRTEAFF
TRBV25-1,12,TRBJ2-7,NA,TRBD1,TGTGCCAGCACAGCAGGGGGCTGGGAGCAGTACTTC,CASTAGGWEQYF
TRBV12-5,14,TRBJ2-3,NA,NA,TGTGCTAGTGGTTTAGGGTCGGGGGCAGATACGCAGTATTTT,CASGLGSGADTQYF
TRBV27,15,TRBJ1-5,NA,TRBD1,TGTGCCAGCAGTTTAGGAGGACAGGGGTTTAGGTCCCAGCATTTT,CASSLGGQGFRSQHF
TRBV2,12,TRBJ2-7,NA,NA,TGTGCCAGCGGCAGGGTGGGATACGAGCAGTACTTC,CASGRVGYEQYF
TRBV9,15,TRBJ1-3,NA,NA,TGTGCCAGCAGCGTATTTGGGGGGTTTGGAAACACCATATATTTT,CASSVFGGFGNTIYF
TRBV5-1,13,TRBJ2-1,NA,NA,TGCGCCAGCCGACTCGGTACTTACAATGAGCAGTTCTTC,CASRLGTYNEQFF
TRBV3-1/TRBV3-2,16,TRBJ2-5,once,TRBD2,TGTGCCAGCAGCCCGGGAACTAGCGGGACCCAAGAGACCCAGTACTTC,CASSPGTSGTQETQYF
TRBV5-1,17,TRBJ2-1,once,TRBD2,TGCGCCAGCAGCCCCCGCGGAGCGGGAGGGCCCTACAATGAGCAGTTCTTC,CASSPRGAGGPYNEQFF
TRBV11-2,16,TRBJ2-7,NA,TRBD2,TGTGCCAGCAGCTTACCCTCCGGGACTATAATTTACGAGCAGTACTTC,CASSLPSGTIIYEQYF
TRBV6-2/TRBV6-3,15,TRBJ2-5,many,TRBD2,TGTGCCAGCAGTTACACTAGCGGGACTCAAGAGACCCAGTACTTC,CASSYTSGTQETQYF
TRBV2,14,TRBJ1-1,NA,TRBD1,TGTGCCAGCAGGCCAGGGGACAGGGGGCCTGAAGCTTTCTTT,CASRPGDRGPEAFF
TRBV7-2,12,TRBJ2-5,NA,NA,TGTGCCAGCAGCTTAGATGGAGTGACCCAGTACTTC,CASSLDGVTQYF
TRBV6-2/TRBV6-3,13,TRBJ2-7,NA,NA,TGTGCCAGCACCCCACGGGGGGCTAGCGAGCAGTACTTC,CASTPRGASEQYF
TRBV19,15,TRBJ2-3,NA,TRBD2,TGTGCCAGTAGTATGGGACTAGCGGGAGGGGATACGCAGTATTTT,CASSMGLAGGDTQYF
TRBV30,16,TRBJ2-2,once,NA,TGTGCCTGGAGTGCCTCGAGAGTCTCTCTCCCCGGGGAGCTGTTTTTT,CAWSASRVSLPGELFF
TRBV27,16,TRBJ2-3,NA,TRBD1,TGTGCCAGCAGTTTCACAGGGGCCTCCGGAACAGATACGCAGTATTTT,CASSFTGASGTDTQYF
TRBV10-2,13,TRBJ1-2,once,NA,TGCGCCAGCAGTGGACAAGTCGTCTATGGCTACACCTTC,CASSGQVVYGYTF
TRBV2,14,TRBJ2-3,NA,NA,TGTGCCAGCAGACTTGGCGGGACCACAGATACGCAGTATTTT,CASRLGGTTDTQYF
TRBV19,12,TRBJ2-2,NA,NA,TGTGCCAGTAGCTACAGCACCGGGGAGCTGTTTTTT,CASSYSTGELFF